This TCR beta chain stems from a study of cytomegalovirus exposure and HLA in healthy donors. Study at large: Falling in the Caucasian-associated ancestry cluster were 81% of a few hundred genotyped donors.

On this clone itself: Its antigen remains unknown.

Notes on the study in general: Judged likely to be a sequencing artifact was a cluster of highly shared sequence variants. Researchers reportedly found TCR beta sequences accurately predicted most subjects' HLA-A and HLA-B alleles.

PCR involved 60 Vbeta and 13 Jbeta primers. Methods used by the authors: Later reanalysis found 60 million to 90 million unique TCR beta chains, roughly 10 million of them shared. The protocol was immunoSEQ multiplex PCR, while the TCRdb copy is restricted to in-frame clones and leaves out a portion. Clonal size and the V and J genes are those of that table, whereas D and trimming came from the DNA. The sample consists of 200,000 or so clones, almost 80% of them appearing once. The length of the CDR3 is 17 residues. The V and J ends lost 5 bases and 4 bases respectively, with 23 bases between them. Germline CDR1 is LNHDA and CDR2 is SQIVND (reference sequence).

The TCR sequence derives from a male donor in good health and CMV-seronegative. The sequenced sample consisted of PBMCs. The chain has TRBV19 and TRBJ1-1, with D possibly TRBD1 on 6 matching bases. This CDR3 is CASSFNSPGPGATEAFF. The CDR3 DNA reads TGTGCCAGTAGTTTCAACTCCCCAGGTCCAGGGGCCACTGAAGCTTTCTTT.